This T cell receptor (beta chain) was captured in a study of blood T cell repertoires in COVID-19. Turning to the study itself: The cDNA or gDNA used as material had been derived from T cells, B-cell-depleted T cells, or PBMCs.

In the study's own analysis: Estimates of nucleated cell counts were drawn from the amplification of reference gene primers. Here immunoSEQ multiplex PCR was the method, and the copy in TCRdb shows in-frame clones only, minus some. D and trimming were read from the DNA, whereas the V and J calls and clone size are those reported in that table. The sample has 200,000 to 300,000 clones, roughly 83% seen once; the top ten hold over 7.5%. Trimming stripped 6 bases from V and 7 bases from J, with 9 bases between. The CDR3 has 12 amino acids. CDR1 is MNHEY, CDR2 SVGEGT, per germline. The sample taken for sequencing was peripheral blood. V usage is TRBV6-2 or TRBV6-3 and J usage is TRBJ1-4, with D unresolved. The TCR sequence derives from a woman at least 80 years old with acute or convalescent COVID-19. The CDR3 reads CASSSGGEKLFF. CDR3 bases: TGTGCCAGCAGCTCGGGAGGTGAAAAACTGTTTTTT.